The 17 T cell receptor beta chains presented below share a single source sample, sequenced in a study of shared clonotypes between healthy human individuals. Sequenced by immunoSEQ multiplex PCR; TCRdb stores in-frame clones only, minus some. The sample lists some 680,000 clones; approximately 73% were seen once. The specimen was memory CD4+ T cells sorted from blood. Subset here: CD45RA-negative fraction. These receptors originate from a woman aged 25 to 39 in good health.

This clone was observed a few times. The same CDR3 arises from other DNA sequences in this sample as well. The chain joins TRBV19 to TRBJ1-1; TRBD1 is a possible D gene (6 bases). CDR3 length: 14 amino acids. With 5 bases removed from V and 3 bases from J, the gap between germline ends came to 13 bases. CDR1 and CDR2 from the germline V gene are LNHDA and SQIVND (reference sequence). The DNA for the CDR3 is TGTGCCAGTAGTCGGGGGGCGGGGTACACTGAAGCTTTCTTT. Translation gives CASSRGAGYTEAFF.

This clone was recorded a few times. The gene calls are TRBV2 and TRBJ1-2; possible D gene TRBD1, 6 bases. The length of the CDR3 is 12 residues. The V and J ends lost 7 bases and 4 bases respectively, with 10 bases between them. Germline values: CDR1 SNHLY, CDR2 FYNNEI. Written as DNA, the CDR3 is TGTGCCAGCAAGACGGACAGCTATGGCTACACCTTC. Translated, it gives CASKTDSYGYTF.

The J gene is TRBJ2-7, the V gene TRBV27; 7 nucleotides agree with TRBD1. The CDR3 is 18 amino acids. Trimming removed 2 bases from V and 2 bases from J; junction bases left unmatched: 15. The germline CDR1 and CDR2 sequences are MNHEY and SMNVEV (reference sequence). CDR3 sequence (DNA): TGTGCCAGCAGTTTACATACTCGTCCGGGACAGACCACCTACGAGCAGTACTTC. This sequence encodes CASSLHTRPGQTTYEQYF.

The chain carries TRBV28 and TRBJ1-1; no definite D call. CDR3 length: 13 amino acids. Germline V gene data show CDR1 as MDHEN and CDR2 as SYDVKM. Between the trimmed V and J ends, which lost 5 bases and 0 bases, there was a span of 7 bases. CDR3 protein: CASSTYMNTEAFF. CDR3 nucleotide sequence: TGTGCCAGCAGTACCTATATGAACACTGAAGCTTTCTTT.

The V and J genes are TRBV5-4 and TRBJ1-1; the D gene is possibly TRBD1 (5 bases). Germline CDR1 is SGHNT and CDR2 is YYREEE (reference sequence). With 3 bases removed from V and 2 bases from J, the gap between germline ends came to 14 bases. The CDR3 is made up of 15 amino acids. The CDR3 here is CASSSAGGGNTEAFF. CDR3 in DNA: TGTGCCAGCAGCTCCGCCGGGGGGGGAAACACTGAAGCTTTCTTT. The full variable domain, its missing parts supplied by reference TRBV5-4 and TRBJ1-1, is ETGVTQSPTHLIKTRGQQVTLRCSSQSGHNTVSWYQQALGQGPQFIFQYYREEENGRGNFPPRFSGLQFPNYSSELNVNALELDDSALYLCASSSAGGGNTEAFFGQGTRLTVV.

This chain connects TRBV5-1 to TRBJ2-5, with D perhaps matching TRBD1 or TRBD2 (5 bases each). V was pared by 0 bases and J by 0 bases, with 9 bases between. This CDR3 region has 15 residues. Germline V lookup: CDR1 SGHRS, CDR2 YFSETQ. CDR3 protein: CASSLGWGYQETQYF. Here the CDR3 DNA reads TGCGCCAGCAGCTTGGGGTGGGGGTACCAAGAGACCCAGTACTTC.

The table lists this clone with a count of one. This sequence joins TRBV27 and TRBJ1-4, with no clear D. Germline loops: CDR1 MNHEY, CDR2 SMNVEV (reference sequence). Trimming removed 4 bases from V and 8 bases from J, with 14 bases in between. The CDR3 is made up of 14 amino acids. CDR3 in DNA: TGTGCCAGCAGTTGGACGATAAAACAGGAAAAACTGTTTTTT. Its translation is CASSWTIKQEKLFF.

V and J are TRBV7-9 and TRBJ2-4, with a weak D call TRBD2 (5 bases). The V gene lost 3 bases and the J gene lost 8 bases, with 11 bases spanning the gap. Germline CDR1 reads SEHNR; CDR2 reads FQNEAQ (reference sequence). This CDR3 has 13 residues. The CDR3: CASSFADGDIQYF. The CDR3 DNA reads as TGTGCCAGCAGCTTCGCCGACGGGGACATTCAGTACTTC.

CDR3 in amino acids: CASSFAEGPYEQYF. CDR3 nucleotides: TGTGCCAGCAGCTTCGCCGAGGGCCCCTACGAGCAGTACTTC. V is TRBV7-6 and J is TRBJ2-7; TRBD2 is a possible D gene (5 bases). CDR1 SGHVS and CDR2 FNYEAQ come from the germline V gene. V shed 3 bases and J shed 2 bases, with 11 bases lying between them. CDR3 length: 14 residues.

The V call is TRBV11-3, the J call TRBJ2-7, with D maybe TRBD1 (5 bases). The CDR3 is 14 amino acids. Trimming cost V 4 bases and J 0 bases, with 10 bases left between them. Germline CDR1 reads SGHNT; CDR2 reads YENEEA. The CDR3 region has the DNA TGTGCCAGCAGCTCCCAGACAGACTCCTACGAGCAGTACTTC. This encodes CASSSQTDSYEQYF.

This clone was found a few times. The chain employs TRBV6-1 and TRBJ2-7; 7 positions match TRBD1. Germline V gives CDR1 MNHNS, CDR2 SASEGT. With 3 bases clipped from V and 3 bases from J, the junction kept 17 bases outside the gene matches. The CDR3 sequence is 18 residues long. The CDR3 nucleotides read TGTGCCAGCAGTGAGGCCCTAACAGGGGCCGCGCTACTCTACGAGCAGTACTTC. Encoded protein: CASSEALTGAALLYEQYF.

The CDR3 nucleotides are TGTGCCATCAGTGATCGGGATACGCAGTATTTT. Amino acid sequence: CAISDRDTQYF. The chain joins TRBV10-3 to TRBJ2-3; no clear D gene. Germline CDR1 and CDR2: ENHRY and SYGVKD. This CDR3 contains 11 residues. Trimming shortened V by 3 bases and J by 6 bases, and 4 bases separated the two germline ends.

This clone has only one observation. The CDR3 region has the DNA TGTGCCAGCAGGTTCCCCCGGAGCTCAGATACGCAGTATTTT. Translation: CASRFPRSSDTQYF. This chain links TRBV28 with TRBJ2-3; D remains ambiguous. Deletions cut 6 bases from V and 4 bases from J, with 14 bases between. The CDR3 is 14 amino acids. Germline values: CDR1 MDHEN, CDR2 SYDVKM.

The chain couples TRBV28 to TRBJ2-3, with 10 bases identical to TRBD2. The CDR3 length is 16 residues. CDR1 MDHEN and CDR2 SYDVKM come from the germline V gene. J lost 6 bases, V lost 3 bases, and 9 bases had no gene match. The CDR3 DNA sequence: TGTGCCAGCAGTTTCCCTCCAGGACTAGCGGCGGATACGCAGTATTTT. Protein product: CASSFPPGLAADTQYF.

This chain uses TRBV10-1 with TRBJ2-5, with D tentatively TRBD1 (7 bases). Germline V gives CDR1 WNHNN, CDR2 SYGVQD (reference sequence). The CDR3 has 13 residues. Trimming took off 5 bases at V and 5 bases at J, with 12 bases between the two ends. The CDR3 spells CASSPTGRETQYF. CDR3 bases: TGCGCCAGCAGTCCGACAGGGAGGGAGACCCAGTACTTC.

The rearrangement uses TRBV5-1 and TRBJ2-7; D is ambiguous. Germline V gene lookup returns CDR1 SGHRS and CDR2 YFSETQ. The CDR3 has 13 residues. Trimming pared 5 bases from V and 0 bases from J, leaving 9 bases between. The CDR3: CASRQYSSYEQYF. In DNA, the CDR3 is TGCGCCAGCAGACAATATTCCTCCTACGAGCAGTACTTC. The full variable domain, completed using reference TRBV5-1 and TRBJ2-7, is KAGVTQTPRYLIKTRGQQVTLSCSPISGHRSVSWYQQTPGQGLQFLFEYFSETQRNKGNFPGRFSGRQFSNSRSEMNVSTLELGDSALYLCASRQYSSYEQYFGPGTRLTVT.

J is TRBJ1-3 and V is TRBV7-2; 11 bases agree with TRBD1. This CDR3 region has 16 residues. Per the germline V gene, CDR1 is SGHTA and CDR2 is FQGNSA. V shed 0 bases, J shed 3 bases, and the junction held 1 base outside the gene matches. CDR3 sequence reads: CASSLAGTGGGNTIYF. The CDR3 DNA follows: TGTGCCAGCAGCTTAGCCGGGACAGGGGGTGGAAACACCATATATTTT.